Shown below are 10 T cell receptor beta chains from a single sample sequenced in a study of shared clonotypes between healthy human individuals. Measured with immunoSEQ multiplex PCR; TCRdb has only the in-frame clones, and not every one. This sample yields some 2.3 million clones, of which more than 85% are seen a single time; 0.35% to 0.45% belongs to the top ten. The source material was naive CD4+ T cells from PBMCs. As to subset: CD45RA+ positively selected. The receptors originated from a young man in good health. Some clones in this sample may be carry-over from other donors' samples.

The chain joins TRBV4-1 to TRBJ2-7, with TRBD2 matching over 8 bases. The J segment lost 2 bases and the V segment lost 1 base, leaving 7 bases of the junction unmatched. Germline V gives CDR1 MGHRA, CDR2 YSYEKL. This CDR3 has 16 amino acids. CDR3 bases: TGCGCCAGCAGCCAAGTCCTCGGGGGGGCGGCCTACGAGCAGTACTTC. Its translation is CASSQVLGGAAYEQYF.

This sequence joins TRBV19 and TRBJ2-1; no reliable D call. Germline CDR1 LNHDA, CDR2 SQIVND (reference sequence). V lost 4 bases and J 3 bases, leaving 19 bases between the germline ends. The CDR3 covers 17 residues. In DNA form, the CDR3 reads TGTGCCAGTAGTACCCTCTACGACCGTGCATACTACAATGAGCAGTTCTTC. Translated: CASSTLYDRAYYNEQFF. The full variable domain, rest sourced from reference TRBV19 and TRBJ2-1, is DGGITQSPKYLFRKEGQNVTLSCEQNLNHDAMYWYRQDPGQGLRLIYYSQIVNDFQKGDIAEGYSVSREKKESFPLTVTSAQKNPTAFYLCASSTLYDRAYYNEQFFGPGTRLTVL.

DNA for the CDR3: TGTGCCAGCTCACCACCGGGGGGTAGGAGAAAGGAAAACATTCAGTACTTC. This sequence encodes CASSPPGGRRKENIQYF. The rearrangement joins TRBV18 to TRBJ2-4; D is perhaps TRBD2 (6 bases). V lost 0 bases, J lost 5 bases, and 17 bases lay in between. Germline V gene lookup returns CDR1 KGHSH and CDR2 LQKENI. This CDR3 is built from 17 residues.

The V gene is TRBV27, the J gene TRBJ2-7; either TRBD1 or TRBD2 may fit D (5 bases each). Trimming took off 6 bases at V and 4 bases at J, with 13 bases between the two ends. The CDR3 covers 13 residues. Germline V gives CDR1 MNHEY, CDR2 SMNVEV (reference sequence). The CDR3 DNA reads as TGTGCCAGCAGCCGGGGTGGGGCGTACGAGCAGTACTTC. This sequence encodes CASSRGGAYEQYF.

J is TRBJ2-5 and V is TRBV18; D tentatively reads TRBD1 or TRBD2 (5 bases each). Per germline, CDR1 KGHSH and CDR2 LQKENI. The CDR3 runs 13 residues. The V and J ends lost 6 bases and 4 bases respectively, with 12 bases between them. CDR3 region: CASSPWDGETQYF. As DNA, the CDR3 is TGTGCCAGCTCCCCGTGGGACGGAGAGACCCAGTACTTC.

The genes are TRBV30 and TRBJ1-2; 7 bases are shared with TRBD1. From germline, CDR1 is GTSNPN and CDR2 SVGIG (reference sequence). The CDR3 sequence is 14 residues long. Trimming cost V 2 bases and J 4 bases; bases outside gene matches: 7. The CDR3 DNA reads TGTGCCTGGAGTAAGGGACAGTCCCTCTATGGCTACACCTTC. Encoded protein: CAWSKGQSLYGYTF.

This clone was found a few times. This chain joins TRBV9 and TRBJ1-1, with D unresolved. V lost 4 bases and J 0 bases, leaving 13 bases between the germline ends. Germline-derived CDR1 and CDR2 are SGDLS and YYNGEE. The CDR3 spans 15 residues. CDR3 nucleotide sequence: TGTGCCAGCAGCCCCCTGGGCAGTATGAACACTGAAGCTTTCTTT. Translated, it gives CASSPLGSMNTEAFF.

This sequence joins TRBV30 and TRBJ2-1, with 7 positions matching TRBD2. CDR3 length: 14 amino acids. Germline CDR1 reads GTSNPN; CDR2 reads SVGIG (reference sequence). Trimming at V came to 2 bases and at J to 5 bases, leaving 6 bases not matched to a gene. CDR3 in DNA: TGTGCCTGGAGTAGGGACTACGTCCACAATGAGCAGTTCTTC. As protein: CAWSRDYVHNEQFF.

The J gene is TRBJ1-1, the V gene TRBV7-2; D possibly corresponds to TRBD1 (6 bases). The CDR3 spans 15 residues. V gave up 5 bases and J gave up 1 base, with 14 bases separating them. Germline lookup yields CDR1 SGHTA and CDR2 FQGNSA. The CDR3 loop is CASSQYRTENTEAFF. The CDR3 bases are TGTGCCAGCAGCCAATACCGGACAGAGAACACTGAAGCTTTCTTT. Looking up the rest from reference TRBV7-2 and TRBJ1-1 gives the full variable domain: GAGVSQSPSNKVTEKGKDVELRCDPISGHTALYWYRQSLGQGLEFLIYFQGNSAPDKSGLPSDRFSAERTGGSVSTLTIQRTQQEDSAVYLCASSQYRTENTEAFFGQGTRLTVV.

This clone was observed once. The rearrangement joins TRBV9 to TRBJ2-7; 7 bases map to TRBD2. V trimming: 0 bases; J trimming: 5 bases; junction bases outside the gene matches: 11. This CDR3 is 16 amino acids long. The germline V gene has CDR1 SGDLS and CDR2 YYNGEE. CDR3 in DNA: TGTGCCAGCAGCGTAGAGGGACTACCCCCCGACCACGAGCAGTACTTC. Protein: CASSVEGLPPDHEQYF. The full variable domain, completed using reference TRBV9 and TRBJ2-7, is DSGVTQTPKHLITATGQRVTLRCSPRSGDLSVYWYQQSLDQGLQFLIQYYNGEERAKGNILERFSAQQFPDLHSELNLSSLELGDSALYFCASSVEGLPPDHEQYFGPGTRLTVT.